This T cell receptor beta chain was recovered during a study of vaccination and CD4 T cells after COVID-19. For the study at large: Recovered patients in the cohort numbered six men and four women, two of them Hispanic.

There are 15 residues in the CDR3. Germline loops: CDR1 DFQATT, CDR2 SNEGSKA (reference sequence). V lost 5 bases, J lost 6 bases, and 22 bases lay in between. The treatment here: approximately 10-day PBMC culture with coronavirus spike peptide pools or control peptides (ViraFEST assay). Harvesting of the unexposed donor's CD4+ T cells predated the COVID-19 pandemic (2011-2018). Scientists ran DNA taken from cultured CD4+ T cells through the Oncomine TCR Beta short-read assay for sequencing. Genomic DNA was drawn out of CD4+ T cells grown in culture. TCRdb reprocessed the PCR reads with MiXCR, giving one entry per CDR3 protein. The sample consists of some 7,000 distinct CDR3 sequences, about 31% of them appearing once. Broader study findings: Median SARS-CoV-2-reactive clonotype numbers rose nonsignificantly, roughly 21 to 38.

Concerning this clonotype: As yet, its antigen is unknown.

J is TRBJ1-2 and V is TRBV20-1; D unclear. Material: CD4+ T cells from blood, cultured in vitro. The clonotype originates from a human donor in good health. DNA of the CDR3: TGCAGTGCTCTTCTATCGGGTCCCCGGGGTGATGGCTACACCTTC. Protein: CSALLSGPRGDGYTF.